The 18 T cell receptor beta chains reported below all come from one sample, sequenced in a study of lymphopenia after photon versus proton radiotherapy. Measured with immunoSEQ multiplex PCR; TCRdb has only the in-frame clones, and not every one. Counted here are about 83,000 clones, approximately 82% occurring once; the ten biggest clones make up around 1.4%. The specimen was peripheral blood, collected from a patient treated with proton-based radiotherapy. All receptors come from a man between 60 and 75 years old with pancreatic cancer.

The chain carries TRBV6-5 and TRBJ2-1; TRBD1 might be the D (5 bases). Trimming left V 8 bases short and J 3 bases short, with 14 bases between. Germline CDR1 MNHEY, CDR2 SVGAGI. CDR3 length equals 14 residues. Here the CDR3 reads CASRPTEYYNEQFF. In nucleotides, the CDR3 is TGTGCCAGCCGCCCGACAGAATACTACAATGAGCAGTTCTTC.

The chain recombines TRBV7-6 with TRBJ2-5; 13 nucleotides align to TRBD2. The germline V gene has CDR1 SGHVS and CDR2 FNYEAQ. This CDR3 is 16 amino acids long. With 4 bases clipped from V and 4 bases from J, the junction kept 6 bases outside the gene matches. The chain's CDR3 is CASSSRTSGRGETQYF. The CDR3 DNA sequence: TGTGCCAGCAGCTCAAGGACTAGCGGGAGAGGAGAGACCCAGTACTTC. The full variable domain, its missing parts supplied by reference TRBV7-6 and TRBJ2-5, is GAGVSQSPRYKVTKRGQDVALRCDPISGHVSLYWYRQALGQGPEFLTYFNYEAQQDKSGLPNDRFSAERPEGSISTLTIQRTEQRDSAMYRCASSSRTSGRGETQYFGPGTRLLVL.

The chain's CDR3 is CASSEQGTATDTQYF. In DNA, the CDR3 is TGTGCCAGCAGTGAACAAGGGACGGCCACAGATACGCAGTATTTT. V is TRBV6-1 and J is TRBJ2-3; D is possibly TRBD1 or TRBD2 (5 bases each). The CDR3 runs to 15 residues. CDR1 MNHNS and CDR2 SASEGT come from the germline V gene. V was pared by 2 bases and J by 2 bases, with 11 bases between.

The chain recombines TRBV28 with TRBJ1-2, with D unresolved. Trimming pared 3 bases from V and 1 base from J, leaving 9 bases between. From germline, CDR1 is MDHEN and CDR2 SYDVKM. The CDR3 runs 14 residues. The CDR3 loop reads CASSFHTDNYGYTF. CDR3 DNA sequence: TGTGCCAGCAGTTTCCATACTGATAACTATGGCTACACCTTC.

V gene TRBV18 combines with J gene TRBJ1-4; D unclear. Trimming cost V 2 bases and J 3 bases, with 7 bases left between them. Germline CDR1 KGHSH, CDR2 LQKENI. CDR3 length: 14 residues. CDR3 residues: CASSPGISNEKLFF. The DNA of the CDR3 is TGTGCCAGCTCACCAGGGATATCTAATGAAAAACTGTTTTTT.

V and J are TRBV4-2 and TRBJ2-1, with D possibly matching TRBD1 (8 bases). Trimming took off 4 bases at V and 3 bases at J, with 34 bases between the two ends. Germline V gene sequence: CDR1 LGHNA, CDR2 YNFKEQ. The CDR3 covers 22 residues. The CDR3 sequence: CASSRNVRTGTMVERVYNEQFF. Here the CDR3 DNA reads TGTGCCAGCAGCCGCAATGTAAGGACAGGGACTATGGTAGAACGGGTCTACAATGAGCAGTTCTTC.

The V call is TRBV9, the J call TRBJ1-3; no clear D gene. Germline CDR1 is SGDLS and CDR2 is YYNGEE. V gave up 0 bases and J gave up 3 bases, with 7 bases separating them. This CDR3 has 14 residues. The CDR3 DNA reads TGTGCCAGCAGCGTAGGGAGGGTTGGAAACACCATATATTTT. Its translation: CASSVGRVGNTIYF.

This chain uses TRBV9 with TRBJ2-1; possible D gene TRBD2, 5 bases. The CDR3 is made up of 14 amino acids. V was shortened by 0 bases and J by 4 bases, with 8 bases between the two germline ends. The V gene's germline CDR1 is SGDLS and CDR2 YYNGEE. This CDR3 is CASSVGGIYNEQFF. The CDR3 bases are TGTGCCAGCAGCGTAGGAGGGATATACAATGAGCAGTTCTTC. The entire variable domain, with the rest obtained from reference TRBV9 and TRBJ2-1, is as follows: DSGVTQTPKHLITATGQRVTLRCSPRSGDLSVYWYQQSLDQGLQFLIQYYNGEERAKGNILERFSAQQFPDLHSELNLSSLELGDSALYFCASSVGGIYNEQFFGPGTRLTVL.

Many counts were recorded for this clone. V is TRBV30 and J is TRBJ1-2, with 7 bases identical to TRBD1. The CDR3 covers 13 residues. With V trimmed by 4 bases and J by 5 bases, 7 bases remained unmatched. The germline V gene has CDR1 GTSNPN and CDR2 SVGIG (reference sequence). The CDR3 protein is CAWNRDRPYGYTF. The CDR3 nucleotides are TGTGCCTGGAACCGGGACAGACCTTATGGCTACACCTTC.

The chain uses TRBV29-1 and TRBJ1-1; D not certain. The germline CDR1 and CDR2 sequences are SQVTM and ANQGSEA. CDR3 length: 13 residues. Trimming cost V 1 base and J 1 base, with 7 bases left between them. The CDR3 DNA reads TGCAGCGTTGAAGGGGAGCCGAACACTGAAGCTTTCTTT. It translates to CSVEGEPNTEAFF.

The chain joins TRBV30 to TRBJ2-7; D is possibly TRBD1 or TRBD2 (5 bases each). The CDR3 extends over 14 amino acids. The V gene lost 6 bases and the J gene lost 4 bases, with 19 bases spanning the gap. The germline gives CDR1 GTSNPN, CDR2 SVGIG (reference sequence). The CDR3 DNA reads as TGTGCCTGCCTATCCCCGGGACGAGCTTACGAGCAGTACTTC. Its protein product is CACLSPGRAYEQYF.

This chain joins TRBV11-2 and TRBJ2-7; D unresolved. V was clipped by 4 bases and J by 1 base, with 11 bases between them. Germline V gives CDR1 SGHAT, CDR2 FQNNGV. The CDR3 spans 14 residues. The CDR3 coding sequence is TGTGCCAGCAGCTCCCAAGTAGCTTCCTACGAGCAGTACTTC. Its translation is CASSSQVASYEQYF. The variable domain in full, with the rest retrieved from reference TRBV11-2 and TRBJ2-7, is EAGVAQSPRYKIIEKRQSVAFWCNPISGHATLYWYQQILGQGPKLLIQFQNNGVVDDSQLPKDRFSAERLKGVDSTLKIQPAKLEDSAVYLCASSSQVASYEQYFGPGTRLTVT.

This clone was counted a single time. This chain links TRBV9 with TRBJ2-7; D possibly corresponds to TRBD2 (5 bases). This CDR3 has 14 residues. Germline-derived CDR1 and CDR2 are SGDLS and YYNGEE. V was trimmed by 0 bases and J by 4 bases, leaving 11 bases between them. DNA for the CDR3: TGTGCCAGCAGCGTAGGCGGGTGGGAATACGAGCAGTACTTC. This translates into CASSVGGWEYEQYF.

This chain links TRBV5-1 with TRBJ2-1, with a possible D match to TRBD2 (6 bases). Between the trimmed V and J ends, which lost 7 bases and 0 bases, there was a span of 14 bases. This CDR3 contains 15 residues. Germline V lookup: CDR1 SGHRS, CDR2 YFSETQ. CDR3 loop: CASESSGSSYNEQFF. The CDR3, as DNA: TGCGCCAGCGAAAGTAGCGGTAGCTCCTACAATGAGCAGTTCTTC.

This chain links TRBV15 with TRBJ2-1; tentatively, D is TRBD1 or TRBD2 (6 bases each). CDR1 and CDR2 from the germline V gene are LNHNV and YYDKDF (reference sequence). There are 16 residues in the CDR3. Trimming removed 0 bases at V and 6 bases at J, with 15 bases between. The CDR3 DNA is TGTGCCACCAGCAGAGAATCGGGGGCATTTGGCAATGAGCAGTTCTTC. It specifies CATSRESGAFGNEQFF. The whole variable domain, filled in from reference TRBV15 and TRBJ2-1, reads DAMVIQNPRYQVTQFGKPVTLSCSQTLNHNVMYWYQQKSSQAPKLLFHYYDKDFNNEADTPDNFQSRRPNTSFCFLDIRSPGLGDTAMYLCATSRESGAFGNEQFFGPGTRLTVL.

This clone occurred a few times. The chain couples TRBV27 to TRBJ2-5; D is uncertain. Trimming removed 4 bases from V and 3 bases from J, with 18 bases in between. Germline V gene data show CDR1 as MNHEY and CDR2 as SMNVEV (reference sequence). The CDR3 spans 16 residues. The CDR3 spells CASSSIGRNPEETQYF. DNA for the CDR3: TGTGCCAGCAGTTCTATTGGGCGGAACCCTGAAGAGACCCAGTACTTC.

The chain recombines TRBV7-6 with TRBJ1-3; D may be TRBD1 (5 bases). The CDR3 runs to 16 residues. The V end lost 5 bases, the J end lost 8 bases, and 22 bases lay between the germline ends. Per the germline V gene, CDR1 is SGHVS and CDR2 is FNYEAQ. The CDR3 sequence is CASSPRTPNPPDTIYF. The DNA for the CDR3 is TGTGCCAGCAGCCCCCGGACACCTAACCCCCCGGACACCATATATTTT.

The CDR3 spells CASSFRRQGRENTIYF. The CDR3 coding sequence is TGTGCCAGCAGCTTCAGAAGACAGGGTAGAGAAAACACCATATATTTT. V is TRBV11-2 and J is TRBJ1-3; 7 bases agree with TRBD1. The length of the CDR3 is 16 residues. J was trimmed by 6 bases and V by 3 bases; bases with no gene match: 11. In germline, CDR1 is SGHAT, CDR2 FQNNGV.